The rows below give T cell receptor beta chains drawn from one sample of a study of T cells in Graves' hyperthyroidism and ophthalmopathy. TCRdb re-called the multiplex PCR reads with MiXCR, one entry per CDR3 protein. This table has around 340,000 distinct CDR3 sequences, around 14% appearing once. The sample taken for sequencing was blood. The receptors come from a woman aged 25 to 39 with Graves' hyperthyroidism. The CDR3 runs from the conserved cysteine through the conserved F or W. The D gene is left open where the match is weak. Rows may omit the clone size; those that give it use once, few, many or a size class.

d_gene: -
j_gene: TRBJ2-3
v_gene: TRBV20-1
abundance: many
CDR3nt: TGCAGTGCTAGGGACCCTTTAGCAGATACGCAGTATTTT
CDR3aa: CSARDPLADTQYF

d_gene: -
j_gene: TRBJ1-2
v_gene: TRBV19
abundance: -
CDR3nt: TGTGCCAGTAGTATCGGGCCCCTGAGGACGTATTCTAACTATGGCTACACCTTC
CDR3aa: CASSIGPLRTYSNYGYTF

d_gene: TRBD1
j_gene: TRBJ1-5
v_gene: TRBV28
abundance: many
CDR3nt: TGTGCCAGCAGTTTCGGGACAGGGTATCAGCCCCAGCATTTT
CDR3aa: CASSFGTGYQPQHF

d_gene: -
j_gene: TRBJ1-1
v_gene: TRBV2
abundance: many
CDR3nt: TGTGCCAGCATGAGAAACAGAGGAGTGTCCGGAGAAGCTTTCTTT
CDR3aa: CASMRNRGVSGEAFF

d_gene: -
j_gene: TRBJ1-1
v_gene: TRBV20-1
abundance: many
CDR3nt: TGCAGTGCTTTAGGAGCTTTCTTT
CDR3aa: CSALGAFF

d_gene: -
j_gene: TRBJ2-7
v_gene: TRBV19
abundance: few
CDR3nt: TGTGCCAGTAGTCCGCGGGCCGCCCACGAGCAGTACTTC
CDR3aa: CASSPRAAHEQYF

d_gene: -
j_gene: TRBJ1-3
v_gene: TRBV2
abundance: many
CDR3nt: TGTGCCAGCAGTCAAACCGTACCGGGGGCTGGAAACACCATATATTTT
CDR3aa: CASSQTVPGAGNTIYF

d_gene: -
j_gene: TRBJ1-4
v_gene: TRBV4-3
abundance: -
CDR3nt: TGCGCCAGCCGCGGGACGGGCAGCGAAAAACTGTTTTTT
CDR3aa: CASRGTGSEKLFF

d_gene: -
j_gene: TRBJ1-3
v_gene: TRBV7-9
abundance: -
CDR3nt: TGTGCCAGCAGCCCCGGGATCCTAGAAAGGGAAAACACCATATATTTT
CDR3aa: CASSPGILERENTIYF

d_gene: -
j_gene: TRBJ2-5
v_gene: TRBV25-1
abundance: -
CDR3nt: TGTGCCAGCAGTGATTTCCGGGACACCCAAGAGACCCAGTACTTC
CDR3aa: CASSDFRDTQETQYF

d_gene: -
j_gene: TRBJ2-7
v_gene: TRBV7-8
abundance: many
CDR3nt: TGTGCCAGCAGCTTAATGGGGTCTACCTACGAGCAGTACTTC
CDR3aa: CASSLMGSTYEQYF

d_gene: TRBD2
j_gene: TRBJ2-5
v_gene: TRBV20-1
abundance: many
CDR3nt: TGCAGTGCTAGAGGCGGGACTAGCGCAAAAGAGACCCAGTACTTC
CDR3aa: CSARGGTSAKETQYF

d_gene: -
j_gene: TRBJ1-5
v_gene: TRBV9
abundance: -
CDR3nt: TGTGCCAGCAGCGTAGTAGGAGATTGGGGTCAGCCCCAGCATTTT
CDR3aa: CASSVVGDWGQPQHF

d_gene: -
j_gene: TRBJ1-5
v_gene: TRBV29-1
abundance: few
CDR3nt: TGCAGCCCCCCCCCCCAGCATTTT
CDR3aa: CSPPPQHF

d_gene: -
j_gene: TRBJ2-7
v_gene: TRBV6-2/TRBV6-3
abundance: few
CDR3nt: TGTGCCAGCAGTTTAGACGGAGACGAGCAGTACTTC
CDR3aa: CASSLDGDEQYF

d_gene: -
j_gene: TRBJ2-7
v_gene: TRBV28
abundance: many
CDR3nt: TGTGCCGCAACACCCCCGCTGGGAGAGCAGTACTTC
CDR3aa: CAATPPLGEQYF

d_gene: TRBD1
j_gene: TRBJ1-1
v_gene: TRBV5-1
abundance: few
CDR3nt: TGCGCCAGCAGCTTGGGGCAGGGGGGACCTGAAGCTTTCTTT
CDR3aa: CASSLGQGGPEAFF

d_gene: -
j_gene: TRBJ1-1
v_gene: TRBV4-1
abundance: -
CDR3nt: TGCGCCAGCAGCTATAGGGTTGGTGCCGCCGACACTGAAGCTTTCTTT
CDR3aa: CASSYRVGAADTEAFF

d_gene: -
j_gene: TRBJ1-1
v_gene: TRBV7-8
abundance: many
CDR3nt: TGTGCCAGCAGCCCCTCCACTGAAGCTTTCTTT
CDR3aa: CASSPSTEAFF

d_gene: TRBD2
j_gene: TRBJ2-1
v_gene: TRBV28
abundance: -
CDR3nt: TGTGCCAGCAGTGGGGAGGGAGTAGATCATGAGCAGTTCTTC
CDR3aa: CASSGEGVDHEQFF

d_gene: -
j_gene: TRBJ1-5
v_gene: TRBV12-3/TRBV12-4
abundance: few
CDR3nt: TGTGCCAGCAGTTTAACTCATTGGACCCAGCATTTT
CDR3aa: CASSLTHWTQHF

d_gene: -
j_gene: TRBJ2-5
v_gene: TRBV7-2
abundance: many
CDR3nt: TGTGCCAGCAGCCTGTCACCGGGGCCTCAACAGTACTTC
CDR3aa: CASSLSPGPQQYF

d_gene: -
j_gene: TRBJ1-1
v_gene: TRBV20-1
abundance: many
CDR3nt: TGCAGTGTACCGTCGGGTTGGAACACTGAAGCTTTCTTT
CDR3aa: CSVPSGWNTEAFF

d_gene: -
j_gene: TRBJ2-3
v_gene: TRBV6-4
abundance: few
CDR3nt: TGTGCCAGCAGTGACTCGAAGTCTAGCGACACAGATACGCAGTATTTT
CDR3aa: CASSDSKSSDTDTQYF

d_gene: -
j_gene: TRBJ2-2
v_gene: TRBV19
abundance: -
CDR3nt: TGTGCCAGTAGTATACAGGCCGGGGGTACCGGGGAGCTGTTTTTT
CDR3aa: CASSIQAGGTGELFF

d_gene: -
j_gene: TRBJ2-3
v_gene: TRBV5-1
abundance: few
CDR3nt: TGCGCCAGCAGCGGGGAGTCTAGCACAGATACGCAGTATTTT
CDR3aa: CASSGESSTDTQYF

d_gene: -
j_gene: TRBJ2-1
v_gene: TRBV9
abundance: -
CDR3nt: TGTGCCAGCAGCGCCAGTTACAATGAGCAGTTCTTC
CDR3aa: CASSASYNEQFF

d_gene: TRBD2
j_gene: TRBJ2-1
v_gene: TRBV2
abundance: few
CDR3nt: TGTGCCAGCCTCACGGCAGTAGCGGGAGGCTATGAGCAGTTCTTC
CDR3aa: CASLTAVAGGYEQFF

d_gene: TRBD1
j_gene: TRBJ1-2
v_gene: TRBV3-1
abundance: -
CDR3nt: TGTGCCAGCAGCTTCCGGGACAGGTCCTATGGCTACACCTTC
CDR3aa: CASSFRDRSYGYTF

d_gene: -
j_gene: TRBJ2-1
v_gene: TRBV29-1
abundance: many
CDR3nt: TGCAGCGTCCGGGACCCTACCTACAATGAGCAGTTCTTC
CDR3aa: CSVRDPTYNEQFF

d_gene: -
j_gene: TRBJ1-1
v_gene: TRBV20-1
abundance: many
CDR3nt: TGCAGTGCCAGAGTAGACGGGGAGGGTGAAGCTTTCTTT
CDR3aa: CSARVDGEGEAFF

d_gene: TRBD1
j_gene: TRBJ1-1
v_gene: TRBV7-9
abundance: many
CDR3nt: TGTGCCAGCAGCGTGCGGCTGAACAGGGGGCGTTTATCAAACACTGAAGCTTTCTTT
CDR3aa: CASSVRLNRGRLSNTEAFF

d_gene: -
j_gene: TRBJ1-5
v_gene: TRBV7-8
abundance: few
CDR3nt: TGTGCCAGCAGCTTAGAACAGGGCGGACATCAGCCCCAGCATTTT
CDR3aa: CASSLEQGGHQPQHF